This TCR beta chain was sequenced during a study of cytotoxic CD8 clonotypes in ibrutinib-treated CLL. The assay was immunoSEQ multiplex PCR, and TCRdb's table has in-frame clones only and misses some. The table has approximately 200,000 clones, roughly 72% seen once. The CDR3 has 16 residues. Deletions cut 1 base from V and 6 bases from J, with 16 bases between. CDR1 and CDR2 from the germline V gene are SGHVS and FNYEAQ. This clone has more than one count but fewer than ten. The rearrangement joins TRBV7-6 to TRBJ2-1; D may be TRBD1 or TRBD2 (5 bases each). This TCR derives from a human donor with chronic lymphocytic leukemia. The material sequenced was PBMCs, taken after 24 months of ibrutinib treatment. In DNA, the CDR3 is TGTGCCAGCAGCTTAGGGGGTACCGGGACGGCCAATGAGCAGTTCTTC. This translates into CASSLGGTGTANEQFF.